This T cell receptor (beta chain) derives from a study of molecular identifiers for immune sequencing clone quantification. This clonotype was picked up a small number of times. Antigen unknown. An end of the junction does not agree with germline; a read error may underlie this. General study results and limits: Barcode sharing among identical TCR molecules could make large clones appear smaller. Clones that had above 20 RNA copies took up over 97% of effector molecules but under 1% in naive cells. Jurkat TCR RNA spiked in from one cell (amid some 1 million naive cells) was reportedly detectable.

TCRdb recomputed calls from the PCR reads with MiXCR, one row per CDR3 protein. The sample contains more than 6,000 distinct CDR3 sequences, about 16% of which appear only once. Isolation of naive CD8 T cells was achieved by sorting on a CD8+CD4-CCR7+CD45RA+ phenotype. The clonotype was recovered from a human donor in good health. Some libraries in this study had Jurkat cell RNA spiked in. The sequenced material came from naive CD8+ T cells from blood, with Jurkat cell RNA spiked in. Subset described: FACS-sorted CD8+CD4-CCR7+CD45RA+ naive T cells.

CDR3 in amino acids: CASSYTQTGGYGCTF. CDR3 coding DNA: TGTGCCAGCAGTTACACACAAACAGGGGGCTACGGCTGCACCTTC. V is TRBV6-6 and J is TRBJ1-2; TRBD1 agrees at 9 bases. CDR3 length: 15 amino acids. CDR1 and CDR2 from the germline V gene are MNHNY and SVGAGI (reference sequence).